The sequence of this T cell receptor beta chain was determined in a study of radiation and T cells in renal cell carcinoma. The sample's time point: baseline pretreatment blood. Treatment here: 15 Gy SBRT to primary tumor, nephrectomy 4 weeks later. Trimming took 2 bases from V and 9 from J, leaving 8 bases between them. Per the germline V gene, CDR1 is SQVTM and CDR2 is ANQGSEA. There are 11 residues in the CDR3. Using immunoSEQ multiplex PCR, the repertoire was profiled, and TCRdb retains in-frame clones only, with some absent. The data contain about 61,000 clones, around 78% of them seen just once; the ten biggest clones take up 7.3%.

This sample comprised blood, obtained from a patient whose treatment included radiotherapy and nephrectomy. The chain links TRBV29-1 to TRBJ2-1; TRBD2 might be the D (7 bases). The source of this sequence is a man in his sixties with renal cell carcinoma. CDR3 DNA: TGCAGCGTTGAAAGGGGGGGTGAGCAGTTCTTC. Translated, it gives CSVERGGEQFF.